The 14 T cell receptor beta chains in this list originate from one sample, sequenced in a study of radiotherapy plus CTLA-4 blockade in lung cancer. Some clones are missing from TCRdb's copy, which holds only in-frame ones; the method was immunoSEQ multiplex PCR. The table has more than 75,000 clones, around 72% seen once. Sample: peripheral blood, taken from a patient treated with radiotherapy plus ipilimumab. These receptors were collected from a human donor with non-small cell lung cancer that progressed on radiotherapy plus ipilimumab.

The chain employs TRBV28 and TRBJ1-5; D is uncertain. The CDR3 totals 15 residues. Germline assignment: CDR1 MDHEN and CDR2 SYDVKM. V lost 2 bases, J lost 2 bases, and 10 bases lay in between. CDR3 sequence (DNA): TGTGCCAGCAGTTTAATACAGCTGGGCAATCAGCCCCAGCATTTT. Translating gives CASSLIQLGNQPQHF.

J is TRBJ2-6 and V is TRBV28; D is tentatively TRBD1 or TRBD2 (5 bases each). Per the germline V gene, CDR1 is MDHEN and CDR2 is SYDVKM. V lost 6 bases and J lost 0, with 12 bases in between. CDR3 length: 16 amino acids. This CDR3 reads CASSPGRNSGANVLTF. The CDR3 DNA follows: TGTGCCAGCAGCCCGGGACGGAACTCTGGGGCCAACGTCCTGACTTTC.

The chain couples TRBV6-5 to TRBJ2-6; D unclear. V lost 6 bases to trimming and J lost 3 bases, with 6 bases between them. Germline CDR1 is MNHEY and CDR2 is SVGAGI. The CDR3 has 13 amino acids. CDR3 sequence (DNA): TGTGCCAGCAGGGATCGTGGGGCCAACGTCCTGACTTTC. As protein: CASRDRGANVLTF.

CDR3 in DNA: TGTGCCAGCAGTGCGGTTCACAGGCGTCATAACTATGGCTACACCTTC. It yields the protein CASSAVHRRHNYGYTF. The J gene is TRBJ1-2, the V gene TRBV6-1; maybe TRBD1 (5 bases). In germline, CDR1 is MNHNS, CDR2 SASEGT. The ends were cut back, 4 bases at V and 1 base at J, with 16 bases in the middle. This CDR3 has 16 amino acids.

This clone was counted only a few times. The V gene is TRBV5-1, the J gene TRBJ1-3; D unclear. The CDR3 extends over 15 amino acids. Germline CDR1 SGHRS, CDR2 YFSETQ. Between the trimmed V and J ends, which lost 5 bases and 1 base, there was a span of 13 bases. The CDR3 loop reads CASRPGDKSGNTIYF. CDR3 coding DNA: TGCGCCAGCAGACCGGGAGACAAGTCTGGAAACACCATATATTTT.

The chain recombines TRBV5-5 with TRBJ2-1, with D uncertain. The V gene's germline CDR1 is SGHKS and CDR2 YYEKEE (reference sequence). Between the trimmed V and J ends, which lost 1 base and 5 bases, there was a span of 7 bases. This CDR3 spans 13 amino acids. The CDR3 sequence is CASSLQLHNEQFF. The CDR3 DNA follows: TGTGCCAGCAGCTTGCAACTCCACAATGAGCAGTTCTTC.

This clone was seen once. The V gene is TRBV9, the J gene TRBJ1-5, with D perhaps matching TRBD1 (5 bases). This CDR3 is 14 amino acids long. Trimming pared 5 bases from V and 5 bases from J, leaving 14 bases between. Germline lookup yields CDR1 SGDLS and CDR2 YYNGEE. As DNA, the CDR3 is TGTGCCAGCAGTTCCGGGACGGGATATCAGCCCCAGCATTTT. Translation: CASSSGTGYQPQHF.

This clone was detected only a few times. The genes are TRBV10-3 and TRBJ2-1; TRBD2 matches 8 bases. Germline V gives CDR1 ENHRY, CDR2 SYGVKD. V was pared by 10 bases and J by 0 bases, with 8 bases of the junction left unmatched. The CDR3 runs 15 residues. The CDR3 is CATNSGTDSYNEQFF. The CDR3, as DNA: TGTGCCACTAATAGCGGGACTGACTCCTACAATGAGCAGTTCTTC.

The chain links TRBV28 to TRBJ2-4, with D tentatively TRBD2 (6 bases). Trimming left V 5 bases short and J 8 bases short, with 19 bases between. This CDR3 contains 15 residues. Germline CDR1 and CDR2: MDHEN and SYDVKM. The CDR3, as DNA: TGTGCCAGCAGTCGCACGATGGGGGGTACGGACATTCAGTACTTC. This encodes CASSRTMGGTDIQYF.

The table lists this clone with a few counts. V is TRBV30 and J is TRBJ2-1, with D tentatively TRBD2 (6 bases). V was pared by 0 bases and J by 1 base, with 16 bases between. This CDR3 is 17 amino acids long. Germline V gene data show CDR1 as GTSNPN and CDR2 as SVGIG (reference sequence). The CDR3 nucleotides read TGTGCCTGGAGTGTGGGGCGGGGCGACCTTTCCTACAATGAGCAGTTCTTC. It encodes CAWSVGRGDLSYNEQFF.

The rearrangement uses TRBV4-3 and TRBJ1-2, with D unclear. V lost 0 bases, J lost 7 bases, and 15 bases lay in between. This CDR3 has 15 residues. Germline assignment: CDR1 LGHNA and CDR2 YSLEER. The CDR3 sequence: CASSQDFASSGGYTF. Written as DNA, the CDR3 is TGCGCCAGCAGCCAAGATTTCGCTTCCTCGGGTGGCTACACCTTC.

The table lists this clone with a few counts. The chain employs TRBV28 and TRBJ1-3; D gene ambiguous. Germline CDR1 reads MDHEN; CDR2 reads SYDVKM. The CDR3 extends over 14 amino acids. V was trimmed by 3 bases and J by 0 bases, leaving 6 bases between them. The CDR3 nucleotides are TGTGCCAGCAGTTTCCCAGGCTCTGGAAACACCATATATTTT. It encodes CASSFPGSGNTIYF.

This chain joins TRBV7-3 and TRBJ2-3; D may match TRBD1 or TRBD2 (5 bases each). Deletions cut 4 bases from V and 7 bases from J, with 12 bases between. Germline-derived CDR1 and CDR2 are SGHTA and FQGTGA. This CDR3 region has 13 residues. The CDR3 nucleotides read TGTGCCAGCAGCTCGGGGACCGGCAATACGCAGTATTTT. Protein: CASSSGTGNTQYF. Variable domain in full (rest from reference TRBV7-3 and TRBJ2-3): GAGVSQTPSNKVTEKGKYVELRCDPISGHTALYWYRQSLGQGPEFLIYFQGTGAADDSGLPNDRFFAVRPEGSVSTLKIQRTERGDSAVYLCASSSGTGNTQYFGPGTRLTVL.

The gene calls are TRBV7-3 and TRBJ2-7; 7 positions agree with TRBD1. The CDR3 covers 13 residues. CDR1 and CDR2 from the germline V gene are SGHTA and FQGTGA. CDR3 nucleotide sequence: TGTGAACTACAGGGGAAAAGCTCCTACGAGCAGTACTTC. This encodes CELQGKSSYEQYF.